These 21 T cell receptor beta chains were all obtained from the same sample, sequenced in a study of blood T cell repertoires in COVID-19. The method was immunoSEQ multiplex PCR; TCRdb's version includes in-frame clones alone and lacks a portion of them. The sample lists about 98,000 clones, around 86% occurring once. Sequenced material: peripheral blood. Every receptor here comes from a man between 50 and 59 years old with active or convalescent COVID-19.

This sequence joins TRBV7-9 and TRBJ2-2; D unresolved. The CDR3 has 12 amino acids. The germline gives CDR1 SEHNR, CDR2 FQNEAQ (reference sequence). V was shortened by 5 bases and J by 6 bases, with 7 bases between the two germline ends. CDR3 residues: CASSLPAGELFF. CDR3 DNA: TGTGCCAGCAGCCTCCCCGCCGGGGAGCTGTTTTTT.

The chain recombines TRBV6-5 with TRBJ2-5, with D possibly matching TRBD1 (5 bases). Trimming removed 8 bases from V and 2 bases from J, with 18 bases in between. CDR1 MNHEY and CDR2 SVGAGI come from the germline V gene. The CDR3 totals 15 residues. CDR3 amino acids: CASYPIIAGQETQYF. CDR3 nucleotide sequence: TGTGCCAGCTACCCTATTATAGCAGGGCAAGAGACCCAGTACTTC.

CDR3 sequence reads: CASSPRGPGTEAFF. The CDR3 nucleotides are TGTGCCAGCAGCCCTAGGGGGCCGGGCACTGAAGCTTTCTTT. V and J are TRBV7-9 and TRBJ1-1; 7 bases are shared with TRBD1. The CDR3 length is 14 residues. V lost 5 bases and J lost 4; bases outside the gene matches: 7. CDR1 SEHNR and CDR2 FQNEAQ come from the germline V gene (reference sequence).

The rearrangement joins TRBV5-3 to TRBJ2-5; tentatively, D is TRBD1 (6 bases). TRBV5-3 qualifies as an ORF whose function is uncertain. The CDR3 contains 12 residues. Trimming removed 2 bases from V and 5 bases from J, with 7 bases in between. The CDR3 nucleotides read TGTGCCAGAAGCTTTAGGGGGGAGACCCAGTACTTC. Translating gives CARSFRGETQYF.

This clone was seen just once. CDR3 amino acids: CASSVAGEYNEQFF. The CDR3 DNA sequence: TGCGCCAGCAGCGTAGCGGGGGAGTACAATGAGCAGTTCTTC. The chain carries TRBV10-1 and TRBJ2-1, with 9 bases aligning to TRBD2. This CDR3 is built from 14 residues. CDR1 and CDR2 (germline): WNHNN, SYGVQD (reference sequence). Trimming removed 6 bases from V and 4 bases from J; junction bases left unmatched: 4.

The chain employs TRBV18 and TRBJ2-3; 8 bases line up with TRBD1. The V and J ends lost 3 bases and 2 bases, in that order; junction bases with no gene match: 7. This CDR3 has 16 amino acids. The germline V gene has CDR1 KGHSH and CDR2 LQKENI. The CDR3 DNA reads TGTGCCAGCTCACCCGGGGACAGGCTTTACACAGATACGCAGTATTTT. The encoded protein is CASSPGDRLYTDTQYF. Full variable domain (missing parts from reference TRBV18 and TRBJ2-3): NAGVMQNPRHLVRRRGQEARLRCSPMKGHSHVYWYRQLPEEGLKFMVYLQKENIIDESGMPKERFSAEFPKEGPSILRIQQVVRGDSAAYFCASSPGDRLYTDTQYFGPGTRLTVL.

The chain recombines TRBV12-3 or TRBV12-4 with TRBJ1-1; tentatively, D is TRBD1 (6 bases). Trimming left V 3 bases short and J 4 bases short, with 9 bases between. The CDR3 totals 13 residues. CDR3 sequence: CASSFRGATEAFF. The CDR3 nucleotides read TGTGCCAGCAGTTTTCGGGGGGCCACTGAAGCTTTCTTT.

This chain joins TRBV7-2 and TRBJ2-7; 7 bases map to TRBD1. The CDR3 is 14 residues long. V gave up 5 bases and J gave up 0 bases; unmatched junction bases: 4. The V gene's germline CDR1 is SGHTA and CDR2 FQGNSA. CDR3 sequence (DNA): TGTGCCAGCAGCGTGACAGGGATCTCCTACGAGCAGTACTTC. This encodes CASSVTGISYEQYF.

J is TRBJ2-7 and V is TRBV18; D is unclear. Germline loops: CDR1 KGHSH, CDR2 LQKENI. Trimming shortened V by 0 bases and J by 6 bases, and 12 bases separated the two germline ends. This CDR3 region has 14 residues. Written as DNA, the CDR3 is TGTGCCAGCTCACCACCCGGGTTGACGGGCGAGCAGTACTTC. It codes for CASSPPGLTGEQYF.

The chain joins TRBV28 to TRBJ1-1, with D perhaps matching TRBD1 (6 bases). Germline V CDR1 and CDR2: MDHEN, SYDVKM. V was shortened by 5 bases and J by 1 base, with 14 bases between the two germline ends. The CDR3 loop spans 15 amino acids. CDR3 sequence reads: CASSPWDIWNTEAFF. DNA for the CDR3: TGTGCCAGCAGTCCCTGGGACATCTGGAACACTGAAGCTTTCTTT.

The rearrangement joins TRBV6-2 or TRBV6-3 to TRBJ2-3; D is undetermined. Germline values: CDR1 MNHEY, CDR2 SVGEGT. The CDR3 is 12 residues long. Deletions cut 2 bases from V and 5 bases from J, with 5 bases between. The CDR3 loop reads CASSYVGDTQYF. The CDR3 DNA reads TGTGCCAGCAGTTACGTCGGAGATACGCAGTATTTT.

CDR3 sequence reads: CASSSQAGAYNEQFF. The CDR3 bases are TGCGCCAGCAGCTCTCAAGCGGGGGCCTACAATGAGCAGTTCTTC. J is TRBJ2-1 and V is TRBV5-1, with TRBD2 matching 8 bases. Germline V gene data show CDR1 as SGHRS and CDR2 as YFSETQ. Unmatched junction bases numbered 4, after V lost 3 bases and J lost 2 bases. This CDR3 is built from 15 residues.

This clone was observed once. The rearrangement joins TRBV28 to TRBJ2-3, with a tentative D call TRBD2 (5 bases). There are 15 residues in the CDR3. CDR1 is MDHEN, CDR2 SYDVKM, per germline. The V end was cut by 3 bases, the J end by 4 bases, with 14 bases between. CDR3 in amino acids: CASSLASMVADTQYF. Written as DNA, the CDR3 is TGTGCCAGCAGTTTGGCTAGCATGGTCGCAGATACGCAGTATTTT.

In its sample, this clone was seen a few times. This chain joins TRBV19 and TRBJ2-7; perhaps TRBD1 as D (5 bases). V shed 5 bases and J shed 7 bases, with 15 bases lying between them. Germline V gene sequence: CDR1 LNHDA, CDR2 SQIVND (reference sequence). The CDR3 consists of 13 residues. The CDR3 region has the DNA TGTGCCAGTAGTTACGGCCCCTCAGGGGAGCAGTACTTC. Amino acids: CASSYGPSGEQYF.

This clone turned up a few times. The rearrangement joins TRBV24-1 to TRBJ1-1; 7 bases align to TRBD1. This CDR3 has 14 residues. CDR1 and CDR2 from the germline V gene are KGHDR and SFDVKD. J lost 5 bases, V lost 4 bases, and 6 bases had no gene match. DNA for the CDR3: TGTGCCACCAGTGACAACACAGGGGTGACTGAAGCTTTCTTT. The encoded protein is CATSDNTGVTEAFF.

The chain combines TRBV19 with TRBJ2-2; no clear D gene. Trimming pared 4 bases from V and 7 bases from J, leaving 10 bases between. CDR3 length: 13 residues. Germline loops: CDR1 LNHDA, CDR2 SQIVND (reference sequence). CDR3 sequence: CASSKLPGGELFF. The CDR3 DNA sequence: TGTGCCAGTAGTAAGCTACCGGGCGGGGAGCTGTTTTTT.

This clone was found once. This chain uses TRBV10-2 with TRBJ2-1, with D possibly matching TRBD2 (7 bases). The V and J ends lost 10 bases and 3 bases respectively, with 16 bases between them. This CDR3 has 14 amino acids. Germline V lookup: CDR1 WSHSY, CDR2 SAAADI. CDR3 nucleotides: TGCGCCACAAGGGAGGGGGGCCTCTACAATGAGCAGTTCTTC. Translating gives CATREGGLYNEQFF.

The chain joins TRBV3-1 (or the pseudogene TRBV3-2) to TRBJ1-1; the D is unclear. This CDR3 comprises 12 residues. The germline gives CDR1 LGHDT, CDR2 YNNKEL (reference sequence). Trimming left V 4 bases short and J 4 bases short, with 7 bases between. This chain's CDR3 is CASSPSGTEAFF. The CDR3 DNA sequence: TGTGCCAGCAGCCCGTCAGGCACTGAAGCTTTCTTT.

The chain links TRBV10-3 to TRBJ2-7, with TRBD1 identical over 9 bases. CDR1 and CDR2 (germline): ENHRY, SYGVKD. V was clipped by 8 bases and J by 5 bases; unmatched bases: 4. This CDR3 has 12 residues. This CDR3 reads CAIGQGLNEQYV. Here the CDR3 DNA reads TGTGCCATCGGACAGGGGCTGAACGAGCAGTACGTC.

The CDR3 DNA reads TGTGCCAGCAGTTTATTTGACCACAGGGGAATCGGGGAGCTGTTTTTT. It yields the protein CASSLFDHRGIGELFF. The chain recombines TRBV27 with TRBJ2-2; 7 bases agree with TRBD1. V lost 1 base, J lost 7 bases, and 9 bases stayed unmatched. CDR3 length: 16 residues. The germline gives CDR1 MNHEY, CDR2 SMNVEV (reference sequence).

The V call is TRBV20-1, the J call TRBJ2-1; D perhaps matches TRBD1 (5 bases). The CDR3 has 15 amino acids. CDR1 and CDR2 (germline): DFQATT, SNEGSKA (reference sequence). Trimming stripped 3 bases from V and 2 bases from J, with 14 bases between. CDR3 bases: TGCAGTGCTAGTCGCGCAGGGTCGACCTACAATGAGCAGTTCTTC. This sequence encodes CSASRAGSTYNEQFF.